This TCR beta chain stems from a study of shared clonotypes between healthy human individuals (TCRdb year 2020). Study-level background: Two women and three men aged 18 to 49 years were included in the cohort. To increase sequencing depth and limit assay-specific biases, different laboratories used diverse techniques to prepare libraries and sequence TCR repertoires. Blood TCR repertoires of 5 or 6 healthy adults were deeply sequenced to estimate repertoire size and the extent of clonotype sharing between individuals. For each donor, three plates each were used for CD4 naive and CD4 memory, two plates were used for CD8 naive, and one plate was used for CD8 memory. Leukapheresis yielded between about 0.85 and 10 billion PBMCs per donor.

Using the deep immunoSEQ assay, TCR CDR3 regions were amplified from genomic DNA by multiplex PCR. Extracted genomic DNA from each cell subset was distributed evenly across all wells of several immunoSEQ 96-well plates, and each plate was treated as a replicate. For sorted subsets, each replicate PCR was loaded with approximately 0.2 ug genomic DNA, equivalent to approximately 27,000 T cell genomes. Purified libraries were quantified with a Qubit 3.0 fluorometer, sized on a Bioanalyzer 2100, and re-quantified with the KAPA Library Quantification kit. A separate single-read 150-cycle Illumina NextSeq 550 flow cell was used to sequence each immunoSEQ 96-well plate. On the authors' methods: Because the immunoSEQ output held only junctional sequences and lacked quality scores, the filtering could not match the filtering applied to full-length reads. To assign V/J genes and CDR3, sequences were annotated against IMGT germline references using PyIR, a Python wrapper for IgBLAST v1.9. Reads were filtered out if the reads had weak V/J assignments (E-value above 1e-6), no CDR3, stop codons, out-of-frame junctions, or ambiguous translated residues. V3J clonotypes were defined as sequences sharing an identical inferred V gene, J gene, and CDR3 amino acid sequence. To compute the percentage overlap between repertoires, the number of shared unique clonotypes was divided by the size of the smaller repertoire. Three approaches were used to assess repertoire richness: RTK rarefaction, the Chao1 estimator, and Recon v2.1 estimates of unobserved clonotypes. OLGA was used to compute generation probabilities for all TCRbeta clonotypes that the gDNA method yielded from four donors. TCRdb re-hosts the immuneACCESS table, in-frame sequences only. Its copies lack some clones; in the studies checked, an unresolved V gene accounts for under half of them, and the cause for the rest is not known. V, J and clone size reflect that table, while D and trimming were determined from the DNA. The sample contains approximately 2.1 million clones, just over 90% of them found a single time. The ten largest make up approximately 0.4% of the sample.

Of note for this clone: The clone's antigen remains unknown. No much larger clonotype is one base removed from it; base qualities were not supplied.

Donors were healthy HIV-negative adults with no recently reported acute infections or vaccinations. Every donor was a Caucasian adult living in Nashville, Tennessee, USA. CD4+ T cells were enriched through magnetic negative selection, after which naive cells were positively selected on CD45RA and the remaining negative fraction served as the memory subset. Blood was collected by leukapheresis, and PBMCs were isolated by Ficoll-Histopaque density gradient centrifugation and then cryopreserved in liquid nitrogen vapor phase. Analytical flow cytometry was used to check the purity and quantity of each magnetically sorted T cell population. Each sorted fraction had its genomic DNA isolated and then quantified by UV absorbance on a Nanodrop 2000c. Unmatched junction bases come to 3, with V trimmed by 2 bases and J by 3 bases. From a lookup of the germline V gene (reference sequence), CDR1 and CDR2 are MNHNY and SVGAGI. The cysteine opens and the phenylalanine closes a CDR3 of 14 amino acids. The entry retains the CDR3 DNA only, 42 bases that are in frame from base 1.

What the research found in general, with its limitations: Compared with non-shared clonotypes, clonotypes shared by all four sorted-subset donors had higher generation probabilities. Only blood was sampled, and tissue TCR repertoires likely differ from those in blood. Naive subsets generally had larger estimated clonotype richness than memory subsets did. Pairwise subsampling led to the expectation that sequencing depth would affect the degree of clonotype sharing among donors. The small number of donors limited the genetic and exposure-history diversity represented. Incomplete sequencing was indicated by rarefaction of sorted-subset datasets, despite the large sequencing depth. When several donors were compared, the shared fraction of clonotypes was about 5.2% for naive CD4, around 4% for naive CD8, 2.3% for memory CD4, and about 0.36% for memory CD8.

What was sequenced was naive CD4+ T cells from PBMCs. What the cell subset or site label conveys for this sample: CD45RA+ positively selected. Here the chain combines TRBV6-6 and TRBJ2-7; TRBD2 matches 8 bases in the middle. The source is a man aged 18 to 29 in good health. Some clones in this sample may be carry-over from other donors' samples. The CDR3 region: CASSYKREGYEQYF. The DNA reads TGTGCCAGCAGTTACAAACGGGAGGGCTACGAGCAGTACTTC.